The 6 T cell receptor beta chains reported below all come from one sample, sequenced in a study of T cell repertoires in cytomegalovirus infection. MiXCR was run by TCRdb on the reads, yielding one entry per CDR3 protein. The profile covers some 220,000 distinct CDR3 sequences, with around 6.4% appearing a single time and roughly 6% taken by the ten largest. Sequencing input: PBMCs. The receptors shown here come from a human donor in good health (CMV status not recorded). Some clones in this sample may be carry-over from other donors' samples.

This clonotype occurred many times. The J gene is TRBJ1-2, the V gene TRBV12-3 or TRBV12-4, with unresolved D. The CDR3 has 13 residues. Trimming removed 8 bases from V and 6 bases from J, with 16 bases in between. The CDR3 coding sequence is TGTGCCAGCGCGATTGGCCGGAGAGATGGCTACACCTTC. It translates to CASAIGRRDGYTF.

This clonotype was seen ten or more times. The rearrangement links TRBV7-8 to TRBJ2-7; 10 nucleotides match TRBD2. Germline loops: CDR1 SGHVS, CDR2 FQNEAQ. Unmatched junction bases numbered 2, after V lost 2 bases and J lost 7 bases. CDR3 length: 13 residues. The CDR3 DNA is TGTGCCAGCAGCTTAAGGACTAGCGGAGAGCAGTACTTC. The encoded protein is CASSLRTSGEQYF.

This clonotype was observed a handful of times. J is TRBJ2-3 and V is TRBV4-3; 7 nucleotides agree with TRBD2. The CDR3 spans 18 residues. Trimming took 9 bases from V and 0 from J; bases not matched to a gene: 18. Germline V CDR1 and CDR2: LGHNA, YSLEER. CDR3 region: CASTSGPGGGLSTDTQYF. The CDR3 DNA reads TGCGCCAGTACCTCAGGCCCGGGGGGTGGCCTTAGCACAGATACGCAGTATTTT.

This chain uses TRBV28 with TRBJ1-2, with D perhaps matching TRBD1 (6 bases). The CDR3 length is 14 residues. Germline CDR1 is MDHEN and CDR2 is SYDVKM. Trimming pared 6 bases from V and 4 bases from J, leaving 15 bases between. CDR3 sequence reads: CASSSTGYLYGYTF. In nucleotides, the CDR3 is TGTGCCAGCAGCTCGACAGGATACCTCTATGGCTACACCTTC.

This clonotype was observed at least ten times. The chain employs TRBV20-1 and TRBJ1-1; D unresolved. The CDR3 has 12 residues. Trimming left V 6 bases short and J 1 base short, with 9 bases between. Germline V lookup: CDR1 DFQATT, CDR2 SNEGSKA (reference sequence). CDR3 sequence reads: CSASFGNTEAFF. CDR3 in DNA: TGCAGTGCGTCTTTCGGGAACACTGAAGCTTTCTTT.

This clonotype has ten or more counts. The CDR3 coding sequence is TGTGCCAGCAGTCCCTTTGGACAAACGGGGAAGCCCCAGCATTTT. Translated, it gives CASSPFGQTGKPQHF. The genes are TRBV12-3 or TRBV12-4 and TRBJ1-5, with D maybe TRBD1 (5 bases). Trimming cost V 5 bases and J 8 bases, with 19 bases left between them. The CDR3 consists of 15 residues.